Listed below are T cell receptor beta chains from one sample, sequenced in a study of cytomegalovirus exposure and HLA in healthy donors. Measured with immunoSEQ multiplex PCR; TCRdb has only the in-frame clones, and not every one. The sample lists 120,000 or so clones, around nine tenths occurring once. Sequencing was done on a sample of PBMCs. All receptors come from a woman aged 18-29 years in good health and CMV-seronegative. CDR3s include the opening cysteine and the closing phenylalanine or tryptophan. D genes are given only for firm matches. Clone size is stated in some rows and not others, as once, few, many or a class when expanded.

TRBJ2-3 | few | TRBV5-1 | . | TGCGCCAGCAGCTTTGCCGGGATAGGCACAGATACGCAGTATTTT | CASSFAGIGTDTQYF
TRBJ1-1 | . | TRBV19 | TRBD1 | TGTGCCAGTAGGGACAGGGGGCGAATCACTGAAGCTTTCTTT | CASRDRGRITEAFF
TRBJ1-4 | . | TRBV28 | . | TGTGCCAGCAGTTTTTCCTCTAATGAAAAACTGTTTTTT | CASSFSSNEKLFF
TRBJ2-2 | . | TRBV6-6 | . | TGTGCCAGCAGAGGGAGAGGAGTCGCGGAGCTGTTTTTT | CASRGRGVAELFF
TRBJ1-5 | . | TRBV11-2 | . | TGTGCCAGCAGCTTACAGGGAGGATATCAGCCCCAGCATTTT | CASSLQGGYQPQHF
TRBJ2-7 | . | TRBV9 | TRBD2 | TGTGCCAGCAGCGTAGACCTAGGGGAGGGTTACGAGCAGTACTTC | CASSVDLGEGYEQYF
TRBJ2-1 | . | TRBV15 | . | TGTGCCACCAGCAGAGGACTAGAACACAATGAGCAGTTCTTC | CATSRGLEHNEQFF
TRBJ2-7 | . | TRBV7-9 | TRBD1 | TGTGCCAGCAGCCCAACGTCAGGACAGGGGGCCTACGAGCAGTACTTC | CASSPTSGQGAYEQYF
TRBJ1-1 | . | TRBV6-1 | TRBD1 | TGTGCCAGCAGTCCAGGGGGGCGCACTGAAGCTTTCTTT | CASSPGGRTEAFF
TRBJ2-3 | . | TRBV11-3 | TRBD2 | TGTGCCAGCAGCCCACTGACTAGCGGGGCCTTCGGAGATACGCAGTATTTT | CASSPLTSGAFGDTQYF